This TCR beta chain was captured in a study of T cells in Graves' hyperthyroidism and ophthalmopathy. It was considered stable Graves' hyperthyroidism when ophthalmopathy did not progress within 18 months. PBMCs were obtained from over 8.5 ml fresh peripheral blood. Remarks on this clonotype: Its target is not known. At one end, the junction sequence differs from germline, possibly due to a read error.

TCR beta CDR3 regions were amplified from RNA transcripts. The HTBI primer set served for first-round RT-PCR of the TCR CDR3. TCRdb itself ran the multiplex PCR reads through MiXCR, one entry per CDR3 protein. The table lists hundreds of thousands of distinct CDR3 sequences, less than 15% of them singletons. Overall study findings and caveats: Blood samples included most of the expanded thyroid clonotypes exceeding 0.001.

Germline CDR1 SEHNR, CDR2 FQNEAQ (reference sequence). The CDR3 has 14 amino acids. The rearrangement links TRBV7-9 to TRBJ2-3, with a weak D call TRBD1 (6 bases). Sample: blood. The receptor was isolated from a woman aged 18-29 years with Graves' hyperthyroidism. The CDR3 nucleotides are TGTGCCAGCAGCATGACAGGTTTGGCAGATACGCGGTATTTT. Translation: CASSMTGLADTRYF.